This T cell receptor beta chain was documented in a study of blood T cell repertoires in COVID-19. Study overall: Samples came from the United States, Italy and Spain, spanning acute and convalescent COVID-19.

Enrolled through a virtual design, the participants were between 18 and 89 years of age and came from under 25 US areas. Cohorts were determined from participant-reported clinical history. Original processing notes: Reference gene primers were amplified, and this amplification served to estimate nucleated cell counts. TCRdb's copy holds only in-frame clones and misses some; the assay was immunoSEQ multiplex PCR. The DNA was the basis for D and trimming; V, J and clone size are from that table. The sample records about 220,000 clones, roughly 85% being singletons. Sequencing was done on a sample of PBMCs or T cells enriched from blood (not recorded which). The TCR was taken from a woman aged 40 to 50 with acute COVID-19.

The CDR3 DNA is TGTGCTAGTGGCCTGGGGGAAAGCGGGTTCACAGATACGCAGTATTTT. Protein product: CASGLGESGFTDTQYF. The rearrangement links TRBV12-5 to TRBJ2-3; D might be TRBD2 (6 bases). The ends were cut back, 6 bases at V and 2 bases at J, with 18 bases in the middle. This CDR3 contains 16 residues. Germline values: CDR1 LGHNT, CDR2 FRNRAP.